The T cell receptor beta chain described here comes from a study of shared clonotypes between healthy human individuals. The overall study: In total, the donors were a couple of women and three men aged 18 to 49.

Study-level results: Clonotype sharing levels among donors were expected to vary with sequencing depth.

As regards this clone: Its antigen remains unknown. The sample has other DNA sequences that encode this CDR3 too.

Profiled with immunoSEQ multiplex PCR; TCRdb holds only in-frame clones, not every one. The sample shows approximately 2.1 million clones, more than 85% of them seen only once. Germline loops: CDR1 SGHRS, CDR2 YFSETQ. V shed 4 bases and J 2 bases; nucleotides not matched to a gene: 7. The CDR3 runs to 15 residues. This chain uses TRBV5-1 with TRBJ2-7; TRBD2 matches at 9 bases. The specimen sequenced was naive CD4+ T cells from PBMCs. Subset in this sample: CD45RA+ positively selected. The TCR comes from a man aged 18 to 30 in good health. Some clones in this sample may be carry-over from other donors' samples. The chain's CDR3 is CASSPGLAGTYEQYF. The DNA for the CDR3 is TGCGCCAGCAGCCCCGGCCTAGCGGGAACCTACGAGCAGTACTTC.